The rows below give T cell receptor beta chains drawn from one sample of a study of blood T cells in healthy people across ages. A single record per CDR3 protein comes from TCRdb applying MiXCR to the 5' RACE reads. The table shows fewer than 2,000,000 distinct CDR3 sequences, with about two fifths occurring only once. The source material was blood. Receptors were obtained from a human donor in good health. Both conserved end residues are part of each CDR3. The order of the fields is J gene, clone size, D gene, V gene, CDR3 DNA, CDR3 protein. The D gene is left open where the match is weak. A clone size is listed for some rows: how often the clone was seen (once, few, many), or a class if it is expanded.

TRBJ1-1 | few | . | TRBV5-1 | TGCGCCAGCAGCGTTTGGACAGAGAACACTGAAGCTTTCTTT | CASSVWTENTEAFF
TRBJ2-5 | . | . | TRBV9 | TGTGCCAGCAGCGTCGTAGCGGCGATTCAAGAGACCCAGTACTTC | CASSVVAAIQETQYF
TRBJ2-3 | few | . | TRBV4-1 | TGCGCCAGCAGCCTTGATTTGGTTCCCACAGATACGCAGTATTTT | CASSLDLVPTDTQYF
TRBJ1-2 | few | TRBD1 | TRBV4-2 | TGTGCCAGCAGCCATGAAGGGACAGTTAATGGCTACACCTTC | CASSHEGTVNGYTF
TRBJ2-3 | many | . | TRBV9 | TGTGCCAGCAGCGTCGACCGAACAGATACGCAGTATTTT | CASSVDRTDTQYF
TRBJ2-1 | once | . | TRBV6-2/TRBV6-3 | TGTGCCAGCAGCCGATCGGGCAACAATGAGCAGTTCTTC | CASSRSGNNEQFF
TRBJ2-5 | . | TRBD2 | TRBV3-1 | TGTGCCAGCAGCCACCTTTCTTGGACTAGCGGCCAAGAGACCCAGTACTTC | CASSHLSWTSGQETQYF
TRBJ2-3 | . | TRBD1 | TRBV7-2 | TGTGCCAGCAGCTTAGGATCAGGGGGCGCCAGGACAGATTCGCAGTATTTT | CASSLGSGGARTDSQYF
TRBJ1-1 | . | TRBD1 | TRBV12-3/TRBV12-4 | TGTGCCAGCAGTCCCAGTTTCCAGGGGGCTGAAGCTTTCTTT | CASSPSFQGAEAFF
TRBJ2-7 | . | . | TRBV13 | TGTGCCAGCATTAAGTTAAGGGGGTCGGGCTCCTACGAGCAGTACTTC | CASIKLRGSGSYEQYF
TRBJ2-1 | . | . | TRBV7-9 | TGTGCCAGCAGCCAGATGGGAGAGCAGTTCTTC | CASSQMGEQFF
TRBJ1-1 | . | . | TRBV7-6 | TGTGCCAGCAGCCCAAATGAGGGCGAGTACACTGAAGCTTTCTTT | CASSPNEGEYTEAFF
TRBJ2-5 | . | . | TRBV5-5 | TGTGCCAGCAGCCCTAGACCCATCCAAGAGACCCAGTACTTC | CASSPRPIQETQYF
TRBJ2-5 | few | TRBD2 | TRBV7-2 | TGTGCCAGCAGCCGGGACTATGGCCCAGAGACCCAGTACTTC | CASSRDYGPETQYF
TRBJ1-1 | . | . | TRBV12-3/TRBV12-4 | TGTGCCAGCAGTTTAAGGGGTTTGGGGGCGCCTGAAGCTTTCTTT | CASSLRGLGAPEAFF
TRBJ1-2 | . | . | TRBV2 | TGTGCAAGCAGTGATGATCGAACAGAGGGCTACACCTTC | CASSDDRTEGYTF
TRBJ2-3 | . | . | TRBV4-3 | TGCGCCAGCAGCCAAATTGCTGTCTCCACAGATACGCAGTATTTT | CASSQIAVSTDTQYF
TRBJ2-1 | . | TRBD2 | TRBV2 | TGTGCCAGCAGGGGTCTAGCGGGCGGAAACAATGAGCAGTTCTTC | CASRGLAGGNNEQFF
TRBJ2-5 | . | . | TRBV7-2 | TGTGCCAGCAGCTTATACTGGACCACCCCGCGGGAGACCCAGTACTTC | CASSLYWTTPRETQYF
TRBJ2-3 | few | . | TRBV21-1 | TGTGCCAGCAGCCTTGGACGGACAAGGCTCACAGATACGCAGTATTTT | CASSLGRTRLTDTQYF
TRBJ1-5 | few | . | TRBV4-1 | TGCGCCAGCAGCCAAGGGGACGCACATCAGCCCCAGCATTTT | CASSQGDAHQPQHF
TRBJ2-7 | few | . | TRBV2 | TGTGCCAGCAGCAACCCGGGACTGAACACCTACGAGCAGTACTTC | CASSNPGLNTYEQYF
TRBJ2-2 | . | . | TRBV20-1 | TGCAGTGCTAGCCTCAGGGCAACGAACACCGGGGAGCTGTTTTTT | CSASLRATNTGELFF
TRBJ1-5 | . | . | TRBV10-3 | TGTGCCATCAGCCCGGACGTGAATCAGCCCCAGCATTTT | CAISPDVNQPQHF
TRBJ2-3 | . | TRBD2 | TRBV6-6 | TGTGCCAGCAGTTACTCAGGGGCGGGGGACACAGATACGCAGTATTTT | CASSYSGAGDTDTQYF
TRBJ1-1 | . | TRBD1 | TRBV29-1 | TGCAGCGTCTTCGTAAAAGGGACAGCTTTACAGACGAACACTGAAGCTTTCTTT | CSVFVKGTALQTNTEAFF
TRBJ2-5 | few | . | TRBV4-1 | TGCGCCAGCAGCTCCGACACCACGACGGCGGGGGAGACCCAGTACTTC | CASSSDTTTAGETQYF
TRBJ2-3 | few | . | TRBV12-3/TRBV12-4 | TGTGCCAGCAGTTTTGTGAGGGACTTCTCCACAGATACGCAGTATTTT | CASSFVRDFSTDTQYF
TRBJ1-1 | . | TRBD1 | TRBV18 | TGTGCCAGCTCATATGGGACAGGGGGAACGGGCACTGAAGCTTTCTTT | CASSYGTGGTGTEAFF
TRBJ2-3 | . | . | TRBV7-2 | TGTGCCAGCAGCTTAGTGGGGCGTCGGTCGACAGATACGCAGTATTTT | CASSLVGRRSTDTQYF
TRBJ2-7 | . | TRBD2 | TRBV20-1 | TGCAGTGCAAAACTGGCGGGGGGGCGATACGAGCAGTACTTC | CSAKLAGGRYEQYF
TRBJ2-7 | . | . | TRBV24-1 | TGTGCCACCAGTGATTCTGGGAATCCCTACGAGCAGTACTTC | CATSDSGNPYEQYF
TRBJ2-5 | few | TRBD2 | TRBV13 | TGTGCCAGCAGTGCAAGAGGGGCGGGGGAGGAGACCCAGTACTTC | CASSARGAGEETQYF
TRBJ2-4 | . | TRBD2 | TRBV5-1 | TGCGCCAGCAGCTTTGGCCCCGGGGGGGCCCTTGAGCAGTACTTC | CASSFGPGGALEQYF
TRBJ2-3 | few | . | TRBV10-3 | TGTGCCATCAGTGAGTTTTTAGGAGAGAGCACAGATACGCAGTATTTT | CAISEFLGESTDTQYF
TRBJ2-3 | . | . | TRBV4-3 | TGCGCCAGCAGCCGCCTGACAGCAAACACAGATACGCAGTATTTT | CASSRLTANTDTQYF
TRBJ1-1 | . | . | TRBV29-1 | TGCAGCGTTGAAGGGCCTCAAGTAGGTCAGAACACTGAAGCTTTCTTT | CSVEGPQVGQNTEAFF
TRBJ1-5 | . | . | TRBV12-3/TRBV12-4 | TGTGCCAGCAGTTTAGGCCGGGACGTCTATAGCAATCAGCCCCAGCATTTT | CASSLGRDVYSNQPQHF
TRBJ2-7 | . | . | TRBV6-6 | TGTGCCAGCAGAAAGGTAGGGGACATCGTCTACGAGCAGTACTTC | CASRKVGDIVYEQYF
TRBJ2-1 | . | . | TRBV27 | TGTGCCAGCAGAGGAGACGGCGATGAGCAGTTCTTC | CASRGDGDEQFF
TRBJ2-7 | once | TRBD1 | TRBV20-1 | TGCAGTGCTGACCCGGGACAGGGCTTAGACGAGCAGTACTTC | CSADPGQGLDEQYF
TRBJ2-1 | few | TRBD2 | TRBV3-1 | TGTGCCAGCAGCCATCGGAGCGGGGGGGCGGATGAGCAGTTCTTC | CASSHRSGGADEQFF
TRBJ1-1 | . | . | TRBV5-1 | TGCGCCAGCAGCTTGGGGCCCATAAGGGACACTGAAGCTTTCTTT | CASSLGPIRDTEAFF
TRBJ1-1 | . | TRBD1 | TRBV7-2 | TGTGCCAGCAGCCCTCCGGGACAGGTGGCTGAAGCTTTCTTT | CASSPPGQVAEAFF
TRBJ2-1 | . | TRBD1 | TRBV5-1 | TGCGCCAGCAGTGGGACAGGGGGACAATTTGAGCAGTTCTTC | CASSGTGGQFEQFF
TRBJ2-7 | few | . | TRBV27 | TGTGCCAGCAGCTCAACCCATCGCTACGAGCAGTACTTC | CASSSTHRYEQYF
TRBJ1-2 | . | . | TRBV12-3/TRBV12-4 | TGTGCCAGCAGTTTAAACAGGAGGTCTGGCCACACCTTC | CASSLNRRSGHTF
TRBJ2-3 | . | . | TRBV20-1 | TGCAGTGCTAGAGCCCGGCTCACAGATACGCAGTATTTT | CSARARLTDTQYF
TRBJ2-3 | . | TRBD2 | TRBV6-1 | TGTGCCAGCAGTCGCCCTACACTAGCGGGAGTTGGAGCAGATACGCAGTATTTT | CASSRPTLAGVGADTQYF
TRBJ2-1 | . | . | TRBV9 | TGTGCCAGCAGCGAGTCACAGGGGAGGACCTACAATGAGCAGTTCTTC | CASSESQGRTYNEQFF